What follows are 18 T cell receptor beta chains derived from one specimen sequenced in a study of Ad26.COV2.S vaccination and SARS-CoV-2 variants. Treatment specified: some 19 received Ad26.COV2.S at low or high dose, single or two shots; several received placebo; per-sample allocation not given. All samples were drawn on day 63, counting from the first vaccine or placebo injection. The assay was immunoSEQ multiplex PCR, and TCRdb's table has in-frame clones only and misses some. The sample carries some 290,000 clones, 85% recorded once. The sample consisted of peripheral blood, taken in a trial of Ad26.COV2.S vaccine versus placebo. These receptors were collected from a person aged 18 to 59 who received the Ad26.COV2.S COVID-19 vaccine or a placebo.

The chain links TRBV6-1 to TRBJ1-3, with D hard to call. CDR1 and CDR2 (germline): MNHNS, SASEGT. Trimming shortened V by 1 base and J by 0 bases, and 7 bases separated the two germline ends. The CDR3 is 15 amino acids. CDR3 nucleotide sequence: TGTGCCAGCAGTGAAGGACGGAACTCTGGAAACACCATATATTTT. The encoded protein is CASSEGRNSGNTIYF.

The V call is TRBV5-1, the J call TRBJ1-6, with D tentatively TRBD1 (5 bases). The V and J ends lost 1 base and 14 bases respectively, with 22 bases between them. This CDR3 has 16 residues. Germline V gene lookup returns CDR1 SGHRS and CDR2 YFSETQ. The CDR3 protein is CASSLTGGPAVMALHF. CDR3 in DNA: TGCGCCAGCAGCTTGACCGGGGGACCGGCGGTTATGGCCCTCCACTTT.

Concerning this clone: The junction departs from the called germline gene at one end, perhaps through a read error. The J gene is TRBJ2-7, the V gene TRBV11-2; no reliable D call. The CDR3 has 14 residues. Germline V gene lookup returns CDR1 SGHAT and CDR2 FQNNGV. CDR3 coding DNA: TGTGCCAGCAGCGTAGAGACCGCTTCCTACGAGCAGTACTTC. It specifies CASSVETASYEQYF.

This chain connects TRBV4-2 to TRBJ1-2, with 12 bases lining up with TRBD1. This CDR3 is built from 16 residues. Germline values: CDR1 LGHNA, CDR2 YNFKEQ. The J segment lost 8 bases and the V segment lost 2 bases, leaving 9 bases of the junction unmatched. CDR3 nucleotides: TGTGCCAGCAGCCAACCCCAGGGACAGGGGGCGAAGGGCTACACCTTC. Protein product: CASSQPQGQGAKGYTF.

For the CDR3, the DNA is TGCGCCAGCAGCAGGACAGGGGATATGAACACTGAAGCTTTCTTT. It encodes CASSRTGDMNTEAFF. The chain couples TRBV5-1 to TRBJ1-1, with 9 bases matching TRBD1. V lost 4 bases to trimming and J lost 0 bases; unmatched junction nucleotides: 4. Germline-derived CDR1 and CDR2 are SGHRS and YFSETQ. The CDR3 is made up of 15 amino acids. The full variable domain, rest sourced from reference TRBV5-1 and TRBJ1-1, is KAGVTQTPRYLIKTRGQQVTLSCSPISGHRSVSWYQQTPGQGLQFLFEYFSETQRNKGNFPGRFSGRQFSNSRSEMNVSTLELGDSALYLCASSRTGDMNTEAFFGQGTRLTVV.

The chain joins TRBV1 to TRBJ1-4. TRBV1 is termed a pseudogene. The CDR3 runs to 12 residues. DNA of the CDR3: TGCACCAGCAGCCAAGAGAGTGAAAAACTGTTTTTT. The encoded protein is CTSSQESEKLFF.

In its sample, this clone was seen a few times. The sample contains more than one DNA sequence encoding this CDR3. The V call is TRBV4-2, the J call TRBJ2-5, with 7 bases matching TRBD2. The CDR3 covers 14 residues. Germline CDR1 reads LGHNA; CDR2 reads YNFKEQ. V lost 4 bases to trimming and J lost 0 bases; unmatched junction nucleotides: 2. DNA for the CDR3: TGTGCCAGCAGCCTGGCGGGAGACCAAGAGACCCAGTACTTC. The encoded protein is CASSLAGDQETQYF.

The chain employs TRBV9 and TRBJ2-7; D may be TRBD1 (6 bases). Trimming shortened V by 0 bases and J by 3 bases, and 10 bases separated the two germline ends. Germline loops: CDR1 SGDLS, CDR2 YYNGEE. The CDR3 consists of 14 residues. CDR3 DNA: TGTGCCAGCAGCGTAGGACAGGCAAACTACGAGCAGTACTTC. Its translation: CASSVGQANYEQYF.

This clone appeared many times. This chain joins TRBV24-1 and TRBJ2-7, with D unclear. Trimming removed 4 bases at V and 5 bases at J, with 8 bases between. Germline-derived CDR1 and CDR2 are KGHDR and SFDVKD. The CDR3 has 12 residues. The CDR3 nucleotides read TGTGCCACCAGTGAATGGGGTAACGAGCAGTACTTC. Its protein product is CATSEWGNEQYF.

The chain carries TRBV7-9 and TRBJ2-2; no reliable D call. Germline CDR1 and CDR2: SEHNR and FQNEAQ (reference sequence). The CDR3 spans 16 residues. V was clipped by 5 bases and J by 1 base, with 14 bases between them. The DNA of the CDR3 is TGTGCCAGCAGCCCGCAAGTCCGACAGAACACCGGGGAGCTGTTTTTT. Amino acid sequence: CASSPQVRQNTGELFF.

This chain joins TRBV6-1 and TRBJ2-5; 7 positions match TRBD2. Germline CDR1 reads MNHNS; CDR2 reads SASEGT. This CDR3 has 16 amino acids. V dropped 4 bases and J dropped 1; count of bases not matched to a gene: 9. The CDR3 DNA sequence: TGTGCCAGCAGTGGCCCGGGCCTAGCGGCCCAAGAGACCCAGTACTTC. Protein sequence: CASSGPGLAAQETQYF.

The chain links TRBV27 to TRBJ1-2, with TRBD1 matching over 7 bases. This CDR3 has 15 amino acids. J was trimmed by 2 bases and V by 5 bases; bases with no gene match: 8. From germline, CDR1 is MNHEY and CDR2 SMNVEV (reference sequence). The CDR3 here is CASSEQGRVNYGYTF. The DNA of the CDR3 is TGTGCCAGCAGTGAACAGGGGAGGGTGAACTATGGCTACACCTTC.

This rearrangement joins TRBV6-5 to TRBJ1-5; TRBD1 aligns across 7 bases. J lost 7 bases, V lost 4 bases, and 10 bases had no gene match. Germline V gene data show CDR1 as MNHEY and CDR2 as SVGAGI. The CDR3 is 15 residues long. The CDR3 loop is CASSSTRDSGQPQHF. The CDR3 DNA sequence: TGTGCCAGCAGTTCGACCCGGGACAGTGGACAGCCCCAGCATTTT.

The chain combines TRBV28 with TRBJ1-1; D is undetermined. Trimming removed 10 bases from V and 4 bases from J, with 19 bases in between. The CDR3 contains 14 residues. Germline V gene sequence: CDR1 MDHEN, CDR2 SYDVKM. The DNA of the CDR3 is TGTGCCACCCGCACCGGGTCCGGACTCACTGAAGCTTTCTTT. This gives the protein CATRTGSGLTEAFF.

The chain's CDR3 is CASSLPRTVPGELFF. CDR3 sequence (DNA): TGTGCCAGCAGTTTACCCCGGACAGTCCCCGGGGAGCTGTTTTTT. The J gene is TRBJ2-2, the V gene TRBV28; the D gene is possibly TRBD1 (6 bases). Germline CDR1 MDHEN, CDR2 SYDVKM. The germline V and J ends were trimmed by 2 bases and 6 bases, with 13 bases remaining between them. The CDR3 loop spans 15 amino acids.

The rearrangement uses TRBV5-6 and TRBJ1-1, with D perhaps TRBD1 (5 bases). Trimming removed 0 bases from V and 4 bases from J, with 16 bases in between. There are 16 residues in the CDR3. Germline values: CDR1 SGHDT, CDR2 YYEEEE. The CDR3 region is CASSLDRGVGTTEAFF. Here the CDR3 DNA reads TGTGCCAGCAGCTTGGATCGGGGGGTAGGCACCACTGAAGCTTTCTTT.

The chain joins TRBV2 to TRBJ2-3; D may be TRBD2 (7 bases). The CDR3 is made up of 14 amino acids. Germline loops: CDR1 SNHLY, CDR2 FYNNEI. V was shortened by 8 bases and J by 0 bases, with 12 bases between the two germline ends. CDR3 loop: CASGAGTSTDTQYF. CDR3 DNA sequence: TGTGCCAGCGGAGCGGGGACAAGCACAGATACGCAGTATTTT. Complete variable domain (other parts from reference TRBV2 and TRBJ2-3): EPEVTQTPSHQVTQMGQEVILRCVPISNHLYFYWYRQILGQKVEFLVSFYNNEISEKSEIFDDQFSVERPDGSNFTLKIRSTKLEDSAMYFCASGAGTSTDTQYFGPGTRLTVL.

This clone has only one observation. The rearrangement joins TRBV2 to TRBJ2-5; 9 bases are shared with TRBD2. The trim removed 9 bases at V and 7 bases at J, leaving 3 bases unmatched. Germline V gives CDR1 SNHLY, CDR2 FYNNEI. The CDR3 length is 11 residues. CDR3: CASSGGVTQYF. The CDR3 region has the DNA TGTGCCAGTAGCGGGGGCGTGACCCAGTACTTC.